This T cell receptor (beta chain) emerged from a study of cytomegalovirus exposure and HLA in healthy donors. The CDR3 extends over 16 amino acids. V dropped 0 bases and J dropped 5 bases, with 15 bases sitting between them. Per germline, CDR1 SGDLS and CDR2 YYNGEE. For this clone: Its specificity is not known.

Nominally healthy donors provided the samples, though records likely missed some immune exposures. A multiplex PCR was run with 60 Vbeta primers and 13 Jbeta primers. TCRdb keeps only in-frame clones here, not all; method: immunoSEQ multiplex PCR. The sample has around 70,000 clones, 75% to 90% seen once; the top ten hold about 7%. Whole-study findings and limits: Researchers catalogued 160 or so TCR beta chains as cytomegalovirus-associated. A further, later analysis showed that HLA-associated TCR beta chains (compared with equally common others) were more clonally expanded.

The chain carries TRBV9 and TRBJ2-1, with D maybe TRBD1 (6 bases). The origin of this receptor is a human donor in good health. The sample was PBMCs. The DNA for the CDR3 is TGTGCCAGCAGCGTAGGGCAGAGGGGGTGGGACAATGAGCAGTTCTTC. This gives the protein CASSVGQRGWDNEQFF.